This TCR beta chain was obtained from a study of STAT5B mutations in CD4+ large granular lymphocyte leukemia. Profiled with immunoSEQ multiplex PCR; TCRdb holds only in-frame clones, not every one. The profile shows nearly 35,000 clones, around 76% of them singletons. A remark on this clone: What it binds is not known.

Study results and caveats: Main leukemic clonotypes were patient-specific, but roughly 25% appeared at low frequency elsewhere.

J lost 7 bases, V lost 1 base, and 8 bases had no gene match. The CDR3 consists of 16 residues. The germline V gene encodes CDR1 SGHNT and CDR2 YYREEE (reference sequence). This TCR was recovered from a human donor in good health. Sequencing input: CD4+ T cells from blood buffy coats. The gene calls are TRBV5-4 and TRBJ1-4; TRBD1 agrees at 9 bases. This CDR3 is CASSLPDRGKGEKLFF. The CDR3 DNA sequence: TGTGCCAGCAGCTTGCCGGACAGGGGTAAAGGTGAAAAACTGTTTTTT.